The clone carrying this TCR beta chain was recorded a few times. Its antigen remains unidentified. TCRdb processed the reads anew with MiXCR; each CDR3 protein has one entry. Of some 200,000 distinct CDR3 sequences in the sample, roughly 9% were seen once. This sample is drawn from a study of T cell repertoires in cytomegalovirus infection. The CDR3 length is 15 residues. Losses at the gene ends were 4 bases for V and 5 bases for J; bases not matched to a gene: 3. Germline loops: CDR1 KGHSH, CDR2 LQKENI. Study-wide results and caveats: The cumulative frequency of public TCR beta families identified carriers of CMV plus the relevant HLA.

The receptor's source is a human donor in good health (CMV status not recorded). Some clones in this sample may be carry-over from other donors' samples. The chain has TRBV18 and TRBJ2-1, with 12 nucleotides matching TRBD2. The sample was PBMCs. The CDR3 loop reads CASSLTSGGNNEQFF. The DNA of the CDR3 is TGTGCCAGCTCACTGACTAGCGGGGGTAACAATGAGCAGTTCTTC.